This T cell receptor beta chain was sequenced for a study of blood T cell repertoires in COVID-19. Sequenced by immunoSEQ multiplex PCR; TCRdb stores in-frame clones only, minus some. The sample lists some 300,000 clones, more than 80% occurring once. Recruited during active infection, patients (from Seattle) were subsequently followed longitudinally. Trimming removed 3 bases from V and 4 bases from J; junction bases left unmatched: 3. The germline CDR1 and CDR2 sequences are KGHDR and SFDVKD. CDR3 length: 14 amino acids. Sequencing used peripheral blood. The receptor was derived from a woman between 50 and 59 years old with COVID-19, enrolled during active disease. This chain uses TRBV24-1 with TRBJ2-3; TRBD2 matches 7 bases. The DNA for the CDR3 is TGTGCCACCAGTGATGGCGGGAGTGCAGATACGCAGTATTTT. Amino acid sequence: CATSDGGSADTQYF.